This T cell receptor (beta chain) comes out of a study of blood T cell repertoires in COVID-19. Overall study: Specimens from acute and convalescent COVID-19 originated in the United States, Italy and Spain.

CDR1 and CDR2 from the germline V gene are MNHEY and SVGAGI. With 7 bases clipped from V and 1 base from J, the junction kept 6 bases outside the gene matches. The CDR3 is 14 amino acids. In the original processing: Estimated nucleated cell counts came from reference gene primer amplification. TCRdb's copy holds only in-frame clones and misses some; the assay was immunoSEQ multiplex PCR. That table furnishes V, J and clone size, whereas the DNA furnished D and trimming. The data contain some 150,000 clones, roughly nine tenths of them seen just once; the ten biggest clones take up approximately 2.8%.

The source of this sequence is a woman in her sixties or seventies with active COVID-19. V usage is TRBV6-5 and J usage is TRBJ2-5; 7 bases are shared with TRBD1. Sequencing was performed on peripheral blood. The CDR3 is CASKTPGGQETQYF. CDR3 sequence (DNA): TGTGCCAGCAAGACCCCAGGGGGCCAAGAGACCCAGTACTTC.